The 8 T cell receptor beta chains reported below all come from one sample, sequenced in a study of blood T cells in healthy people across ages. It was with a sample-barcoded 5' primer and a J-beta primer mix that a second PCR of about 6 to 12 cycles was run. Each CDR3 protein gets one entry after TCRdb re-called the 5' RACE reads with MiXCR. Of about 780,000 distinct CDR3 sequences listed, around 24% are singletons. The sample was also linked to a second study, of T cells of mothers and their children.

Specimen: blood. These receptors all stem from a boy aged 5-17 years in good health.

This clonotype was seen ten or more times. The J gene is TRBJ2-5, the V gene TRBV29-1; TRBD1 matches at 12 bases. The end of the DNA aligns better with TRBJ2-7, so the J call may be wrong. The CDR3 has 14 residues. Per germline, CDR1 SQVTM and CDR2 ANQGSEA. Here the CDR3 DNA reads TGCAGCGTTGTCGACGGGACAGGGGGCAACGAGCAGTACTTC. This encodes CSVVDGTGGNEQYF.

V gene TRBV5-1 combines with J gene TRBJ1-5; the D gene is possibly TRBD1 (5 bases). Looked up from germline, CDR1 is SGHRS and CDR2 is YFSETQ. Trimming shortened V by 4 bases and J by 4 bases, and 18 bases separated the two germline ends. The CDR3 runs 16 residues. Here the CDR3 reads CASSDGRDGSNQPQHF. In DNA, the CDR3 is TGCGCCAGCAGCGACGGGAGGGACGGATCAAATCAGCCCCAGCATTTT.

The CDR3 DNA is TGCGCCAGCAGCCTCCAGGACAGGTTTCAAGAGACCCAGTACTTC. It encodes CASSLQDRFQETQYF. This chain joins TRBV5-1 and TRBJ2-5; TRBD1 matches at 7 bases. The ends lost 4 bases at V and 2 bases at J; junction bases unmatched: 8. CDR1 SGHRS and CDR2 YFSETQ come from the germline V gene. The CDR3 length is 15 residues.

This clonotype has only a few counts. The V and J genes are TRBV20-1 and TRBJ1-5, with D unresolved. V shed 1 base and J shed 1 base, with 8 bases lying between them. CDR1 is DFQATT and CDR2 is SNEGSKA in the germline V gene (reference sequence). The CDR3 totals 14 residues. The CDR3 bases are TGCAGTGCTAGAGCCCCCGAGAGCAATCAGCCCCAGCATTTT. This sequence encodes CSARAPESNQPQHF.

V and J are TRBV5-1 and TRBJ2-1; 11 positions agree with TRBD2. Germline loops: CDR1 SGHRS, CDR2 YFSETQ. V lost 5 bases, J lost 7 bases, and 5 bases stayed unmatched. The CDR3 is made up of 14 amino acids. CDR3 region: CASSASSGGNEQFF. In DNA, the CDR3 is TGCGCCAGCAGTGCGTCTAGCGGGGGGAATGAGCAGTTCTTC.

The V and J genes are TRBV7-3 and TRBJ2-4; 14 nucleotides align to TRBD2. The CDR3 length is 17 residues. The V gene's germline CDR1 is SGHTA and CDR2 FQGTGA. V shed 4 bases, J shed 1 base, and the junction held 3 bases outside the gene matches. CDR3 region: CASSSRTSGGAKNIQYF. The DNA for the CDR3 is TGTGCCAGCAGCTCGAGGACTAGCGGGGGGGCCAAAAACATTCAGTACTTC.

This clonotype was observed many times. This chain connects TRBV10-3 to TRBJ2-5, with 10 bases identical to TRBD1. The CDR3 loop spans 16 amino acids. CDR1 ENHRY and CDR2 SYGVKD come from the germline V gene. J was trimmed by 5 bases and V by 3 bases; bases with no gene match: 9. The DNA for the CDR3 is TGTGCCATCAGTGACGTGGGACAGGGGCGGGTTGAGACCCAGTACTTC. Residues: CAISDVGQGRVETQYF.

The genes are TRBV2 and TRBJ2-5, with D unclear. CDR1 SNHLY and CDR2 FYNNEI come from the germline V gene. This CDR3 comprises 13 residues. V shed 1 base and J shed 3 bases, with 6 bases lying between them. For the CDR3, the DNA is TGTGCCAGCAGTGAAGAGTCCAAAGAGACCCAGTACTTC. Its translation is CASSEESKETQYF.